This TCR beta chain emerged from a study of blood T cell repertoires in COVID-19. Background on the study: Whether acute or convalescent, the COVID-19 samples came from the United States, Italy and Spain.

In the source study's methods: Scientists estimated how many nucleated cells there were by amplifying reference gene primers. Clones were read by immunoSEQ multiplex PCR, and TCRdb kept only the in-frame ones, dropping some. For V, J and clone size, that table is used; D and trimming come from the DNA. This sample carries more than 200,000 clones, 70% to 85% of them seen once, and the ten largest clones take more than 4.5%. Trimming took 0 bases from V and 9 from J; bases not matched to a gene: 9. CDR1 and CDR2 (germline): LNHNV, YYDKDF (reference sequence). This CDR3 spans 16 amino acids. This clone came up a few times.

The J gene is TRBJ2-1, the V gene TRBV15; TRBD1 agrees at 9 bases. The sequence derives from a woman aged 80 or older with active or convalescent COVID-19. Material for sequencing was peripheral blood. This CDR3 is CATSRDIGTGLSEQFF. CDR3 in DNA: TGTGCCACCAGCAGAGATATTGGGACAGGGTTAAGTGAGCAGTTCTTC.